The sequence of this T cell receptor beta chain was determined in a study of T cell clonality in common variable immunodeficiency. Study conclusions and caveats: What drives increased CVID clonality needs T cell subpopulation sequencing. Fewer deletions and N-nucleotide insertions were reportedly seen in common variable immunodeficiency TCR beta sequences.

The V gene's germline CDR1 is LNHDA and CDR2 SQIVND (reference sequence). V lost 3 bases to trimming and J lost 0 bases; unmatched junction nucleotides: 16. CDR3 length: 21 amino acids. This clone has only a few counts. Its specificity is not known. The read ends 3 residues before the CDR3 terminus; that terminus is restored from the germline J gene. The protocol was immunoSEQ multiplex PCR, while the TCRdb copy is restricted to in-frame clones and leaves out a portion. The data show 25,000 to 30,000 clones, with none appearing a single time. Each donor provided 5 to 8 ml of heparinized whole blood. The sequenced sample was peripheral blood mononuclear cells. The sequence was obtained from a human donor with common variable immunodeficiency. The chain carries TRBV19 and TRBJ2-2, with 10 bases matching TRBD2. CDR3 DNA (partial): TGTGCCAGTAGTATCCCCCGGGGACTAGCGAGAACTATAACGAACACCGGGGAG. Residues: CASSIPRGLARTITNTGE. The full CDR3 reads CASSIPRGLARTITNTGELFF.